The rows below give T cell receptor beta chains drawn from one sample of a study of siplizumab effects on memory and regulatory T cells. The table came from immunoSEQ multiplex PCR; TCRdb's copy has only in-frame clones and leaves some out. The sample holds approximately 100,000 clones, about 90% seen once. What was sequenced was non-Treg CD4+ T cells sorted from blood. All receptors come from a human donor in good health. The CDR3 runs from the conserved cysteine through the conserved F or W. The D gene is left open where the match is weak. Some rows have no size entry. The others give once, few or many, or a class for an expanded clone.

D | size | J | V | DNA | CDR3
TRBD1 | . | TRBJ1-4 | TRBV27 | TGTGCCAGCAGTACACCCGGGACAGCTAATGAAAAACTGTTTTTT | CASSTPGTANEKLFF
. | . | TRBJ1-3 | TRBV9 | TGTGCCAGCAGCCTCCACCAGGGTTCACACTCTGGAAACACCATATATTTT | CASSLHQGSHSGNTIYF
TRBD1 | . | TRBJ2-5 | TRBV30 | TGTGCCTGGAGTGCAGGGGGACAGCACCAAGAGACCCAGTACTTC | CAWSAGGQHQETQYF
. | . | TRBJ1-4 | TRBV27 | TGTGCCAGCAGTCGGCAGGAGAATGAAAAACTGTTTTTT | CASSRQENEKLFF
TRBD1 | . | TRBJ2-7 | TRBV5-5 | TGTGCCAGCAGCTTGGGGCAGGGGGCCCTCTCCTACGAGCAGTACTTC | CASSLGQGALSYEQYF
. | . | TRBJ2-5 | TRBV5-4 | TGTGCCAGCAGCTTAGGTCAGGGCCCCGCTGAGCAGTACTTC | CASSLGQGPAEQYF
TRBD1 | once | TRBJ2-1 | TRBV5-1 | TGCGCCAGTACTGGGACAGGATCCTACAATGAGCAGTTCTTC | CASTGTGSYNEQFF
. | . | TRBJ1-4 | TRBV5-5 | TGTGCCAGCAGCGCCAGGGGATCTAATGAAAAACTGTTTTTT | CASSARGSNEKLFF
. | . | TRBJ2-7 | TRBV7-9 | TGTGCCAGCAGCTTAGCGGTGGCAGGCGGCCTCTACGAGCAGTACTTC | CASSLAVAGGLYEQYF
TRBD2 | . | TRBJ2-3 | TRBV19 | TGTGCCAGTAGTAAAGGGACTAGCGGGAGAGGAGATACGCAGTATTTT | CASSKGTSGRGDTQYF
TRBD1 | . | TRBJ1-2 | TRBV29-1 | TGCAGCGTGCGGGACAGGGGGCTTTTGGATGGCTACACCTTC | CSVRDRGLLDGYTF
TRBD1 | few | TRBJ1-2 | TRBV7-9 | TGTGCCAGCAGCTTATACAGGGGGCGAAAGTTGTATGGCTACACCTTC | CASSLYRGRKLYGYTF
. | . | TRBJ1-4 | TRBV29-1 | TGCAGCGTACTTAGATCTACGGCTGGTGAAAAACTGTTTTTT | CSVLRSTAGEKLFF
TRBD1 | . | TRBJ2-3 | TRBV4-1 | TGCGCCAGCAGCCGGAGACAGGGGGGCACAGATACGCAGTATTTT | CASSRRQGGTDTQYF
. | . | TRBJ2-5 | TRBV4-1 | TGCGCCAGCAGCCAAATATGGGGCCCTCAAGAGACCCAGTACTTC | CASSQIWGPQETQYF
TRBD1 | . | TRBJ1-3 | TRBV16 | TGTGCCAGCAGCCATCAGGGGGACTCTGGAAACACCATATATTTT | CASSHQGDSGNTIYF
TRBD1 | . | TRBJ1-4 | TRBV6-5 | TGTGCCAGCAGATCGACAGGGGGAGGTGAAAAACTGTTTTTT | CASRSTGGGEKLFF
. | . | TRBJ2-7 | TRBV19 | TGTGCCAGTAGTATTACGGGTAGGGGGTACGAGCAGTACTTC | CASSITGRGYEQYF
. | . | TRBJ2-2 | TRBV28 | TGTGCCAGCGGACTGCAGGGGACCACCGGGGAGCTGTTTTTT | CASGLQGTTGELFF
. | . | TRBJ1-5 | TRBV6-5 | TGTGCCAGCAGCCTAGGGACAAGTAGCAATCAGCCCCAGCATTTT | CASSLGTSSNQPQHF